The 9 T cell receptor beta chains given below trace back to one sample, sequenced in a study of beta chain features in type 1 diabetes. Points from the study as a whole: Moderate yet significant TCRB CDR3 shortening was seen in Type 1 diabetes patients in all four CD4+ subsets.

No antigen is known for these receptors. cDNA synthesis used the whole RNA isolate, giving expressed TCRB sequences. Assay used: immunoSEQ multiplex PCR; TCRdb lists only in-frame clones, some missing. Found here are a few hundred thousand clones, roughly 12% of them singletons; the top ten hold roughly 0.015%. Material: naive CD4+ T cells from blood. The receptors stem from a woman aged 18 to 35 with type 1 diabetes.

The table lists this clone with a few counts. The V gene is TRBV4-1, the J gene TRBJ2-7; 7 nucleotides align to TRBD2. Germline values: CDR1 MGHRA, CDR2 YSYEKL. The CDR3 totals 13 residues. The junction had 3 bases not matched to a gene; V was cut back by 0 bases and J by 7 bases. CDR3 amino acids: CASSQDRGSEQYV. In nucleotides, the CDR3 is TGCGCCAGCAGCCAAGATCGCGGGAGTGAGCAGTACGTC.

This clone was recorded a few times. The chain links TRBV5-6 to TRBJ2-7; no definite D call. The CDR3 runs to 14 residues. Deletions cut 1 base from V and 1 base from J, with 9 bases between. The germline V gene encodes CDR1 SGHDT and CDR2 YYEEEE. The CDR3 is CASSLRGESYEQYV. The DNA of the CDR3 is TGTGCCAGCAGCTTGAGAGGCGAGTCCTACGAGCAGTACGTC.

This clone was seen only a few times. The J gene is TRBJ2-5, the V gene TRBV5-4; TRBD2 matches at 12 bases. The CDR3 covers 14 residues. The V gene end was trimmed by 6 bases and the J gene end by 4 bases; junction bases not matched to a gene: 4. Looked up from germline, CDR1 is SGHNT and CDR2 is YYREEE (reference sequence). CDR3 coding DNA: TGTGCCAGCACCCCGGGACTAGCGGGAGAGACCCAGTACTTC. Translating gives CASTPGLAGETQYF. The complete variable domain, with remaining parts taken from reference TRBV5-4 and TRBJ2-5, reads ETGVTQSPTHLIKTRGQQVTLRCSSQSGHNTVSWYQQALGQGPQFIFQYYREEENGRGNFPPRFSGLQFPNYSSELNVNALELDDSALYLCASTPGLAGETQYFGPGTRLLVL.

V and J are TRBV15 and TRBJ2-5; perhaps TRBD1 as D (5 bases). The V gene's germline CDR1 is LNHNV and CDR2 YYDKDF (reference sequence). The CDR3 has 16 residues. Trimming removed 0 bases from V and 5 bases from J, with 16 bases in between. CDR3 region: CATSRDTPGYGETQYF. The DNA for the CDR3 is TGTGCCACCAGCAGAGATACCCCAGGGTACGGTGAGACCCAGTACTTC.

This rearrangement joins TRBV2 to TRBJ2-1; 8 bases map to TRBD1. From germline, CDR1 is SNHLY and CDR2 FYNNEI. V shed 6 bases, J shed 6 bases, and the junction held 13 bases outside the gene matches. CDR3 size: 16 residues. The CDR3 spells CASRPGTGRGSNEQFF. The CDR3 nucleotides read TGTGCCAGCAGGCCCGGGACAGGCCGAGGGAGCAATGAGCAGTTCTTC.

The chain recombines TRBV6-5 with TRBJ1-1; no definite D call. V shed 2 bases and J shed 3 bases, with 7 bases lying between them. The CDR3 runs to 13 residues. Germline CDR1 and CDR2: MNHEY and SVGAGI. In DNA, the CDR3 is TGTGCCAGCAGTTACGAGGTATACACTGAAGCTTTCTTT. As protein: CASSYEVYTEAFF.

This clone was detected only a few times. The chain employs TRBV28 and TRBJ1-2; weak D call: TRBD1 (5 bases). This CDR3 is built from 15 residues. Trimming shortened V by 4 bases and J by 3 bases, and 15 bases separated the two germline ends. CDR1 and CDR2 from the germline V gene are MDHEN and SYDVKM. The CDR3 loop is CASSSGLQGYYGYTF. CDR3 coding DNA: TGTGCCAGCAGTTCGGGACTTCAGGGTTACTATGGCTACACCTTC.

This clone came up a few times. The CDR3 loop reads CASSFLASGELFF. CDR3 DNA: TGTGCCAGCAGCTTTCTAGCGTCCGGGGAGCTGTTTTTT. V is TRBV7-3 and J is TRBJ2-2; D may be TRBD2 (6 bases). V gave up 3 bases and J gave up 6 bases, with 8 bases separating them. This CDR3 has 13 amino acids. Germline V CDR1 and CDR2: SGHTA, FQGTGA.

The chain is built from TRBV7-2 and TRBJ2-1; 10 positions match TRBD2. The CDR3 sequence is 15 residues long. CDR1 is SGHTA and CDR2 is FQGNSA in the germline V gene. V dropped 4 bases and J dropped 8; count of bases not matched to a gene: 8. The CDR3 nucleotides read TGTGCCAGCAGCTCATCTAGCGGGAGTTGGGATGAGCAGTTCTTC. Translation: CASSSSSGSWDEQFF. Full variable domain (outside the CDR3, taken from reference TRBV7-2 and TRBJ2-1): GAGVSQSPSNKVTEKGKDVELRCDPISGHTALYWYRQSLGQGLEFLIYFQGNSAPDKSGLPSDRFSAERTGGSVSTLTIQRTQQEDSAVYLCASSSSSGSWDEQFFGPGTRLTVL.